Following are 32 T cell receptor beta chains from one sample sequenced in a study of cytomegalovirus exposure and HLA in healthy donors. The PCR was carried out with 60 Vbeta primers and 13 Jbeta primers. Assay used: immunoSEQ multiplex PCR; TCRdb lists only in-frame clones, some missing. The sample lists 150,000 to 200,000 clones, approximately 88% occurring once. The sample taken for sequencing was PBMCs. These receptors all stem from a man younger than 45 in good health and CMV-seronegative.

V is TRBV9 and J is TRBJ1-1, with 11 bases lining up with TRBD1. Trimming at V came to 0 bases and at J to 4 bases, leaving 8 bases not matched to a gene. Germline loops: CDR1 SGDLS, CDR2 YYNGEE. The length of the CDR3 is 17 residues. CDR3: CASSVGGLGTGGTEAFF. The CDR3 nucleotides read TGTGCCAGCAGCGTAGGCGGTTTGGGGACAGGGGGCACTGAAGCTTTCTTT.

V gene TRBV7-8 combines with J gene TRBJ1-2; D gene unclear. In germline, CDR1 is SGHVS, CDR2 FQNEAQ. V dropped 0 bases and J dropped 4 bases, with 9 bases sitting between them. CDR3 size: 14 residues. The CDR3 DNA reads TGTGCCAGCAGCTTAGCAGAGAGAACCTATGGCTACACCTTC. It yields the protein CASSLAERTYGYTF.

The chain employs TRBV5-1 and TRBJ1-2; D remains unclear. V was clipped by 0 bases and J by 6 bases, with 12 bases between them. Germline CDR1 SGHRS, CDR2 YFSETQ. The CDR3 is 14 amino acids. CDR3 region: CASSLESSRDGYTF. CDR3 coding DNA: TGCGCCAGCAGCTTGGAATCAAGTCGGGATGGCTACACCTTC.

This clone was seen only a few times. This rearrangement joins TRBV10-1 to TRBJ2-1; 8 bases align to TRBD2. The V gene's germline CDR1 is WNHNN and CDR2 SYGVQD (reference sequence). The CDR3 extends over 17 amino acids. J lost 0 bases, V lost 1 base, and 5 bases had no gene match. The CDR3: CASSEWRGAGSYNEQFF. The DNA for the CDR3 is TGCGCCAGCAGTGAGTGGCGGGGGGCCGGCTCCTACAATGAGCAGTTCTTC.

In regard to this clone: At one of its ends the junction is not consistent with the germline gene, which may arise from a read error. This chain joins TRBV5-1 and TRBJ1-1; D remains ambiguous. Looked up from germline, CDR1 is SGHRS and CDR2 is YFSETQ. This CDR3 has 16 amino acids. The CDR3 spells CAGSREARIMNTEAFF. CDR3 coding DNA: TGCGCCGGCAGTAGAGAGGCCCGAATTATGAACACTGAAGCTTTCTTT.

The J gene is TRBJ1-1, the V gene TRBV18; possibly TRBD1 for D (5 bases). Germline-derived CDR1 and CDR2 are KGHSH and LQKENI. The V end lost 0 bases, the J end lost 5 bases, and 10 bases lay between the germline ends. The CDR3 contains 14 residues. The CDR3 loop is CASSPPGVITEAFF. CDR3 in DNA: TGTGCCAGCTCACCACCAGGGGTTATAACTGAAGCTTTCTTT. The whole variable domain, remainder taken from reference TRBV18 and TRBJ1-1, is NAGVMQNPRHLVRRRGQEARLRCSPMKGHSHVYWYRQLPEEGLKFMVYLQKENIIDESGMPKERFSAEFPKEGPSILRIQQVVRGDSAAYFCASSPPGVITEAFFGQGTRLTVV.

This chain uses TRBV28 with TRBJ1-3; D is undetermined. The CDR3 covers 15 residues. Trimming took off 6 bases at V and 4 bases at J, with 16 bases between the two ends. The germline CDR1 and CDR2 sequences are MDHEN and SYDVKM. Here the CDR3 DNA reads TGTGCCAGCAGATCGGGTCCTGCGCGGGGAAACACCATATATTTT. This encodes CASRSGPARGNTIYF.

The genes are TRBV13 and TRBJ2-7, with D tentatively TRBD1 (6 bases). The germline V and J ends were trimmed by 0 bases and 2 bases, with 11 bases remaining between them. CDR3 length: 15 residues. The germline gives CDR1 PRHDT, CDR2 FYEKMQ (reference sequence). Here the CDR3 DNA reads TGTGCCAGCAGCTTAGGATCCCGACAGGCCTACGAGCAGTACTTC. It encodes CASSLGSRQAYEQYF.

Comments on this clone: A junction boundary mismatches the germline segment, possibly from a read error. This sequence joins TRBV27 and TRBJ1-2; 8 bases are a match to TRBD1. There are 13 residues in the CDR3. CDR1 is MNHEY, CDR2 SMNVEV, per germline (reference sequence). The CDR3 sequence is CACRGLGDYGYTF. Written as DNA, the CDR3 is TGTGCCTGCAGGGGGCTTGGCGACTATGGCTACACCTTC.

V is TRBV11-2 and J is TRBJ1-1; 9 nucleotides align to TRBD1. The germline V gene encodes CDR1 SGHAT and CDR2 FQNNGV. With 4 bases clipped from V and 5 bases from J, the junction kept 5 bases outside the gene matches. The CDR3 spans 14 residues. CDR3 sequence (DNA): TGTGCCAGCAGCTGGGGGACAGGGCAAACTGAAGCTTTCTTT. Protein: CASSWGTGQTEAFF. Full variable domain (outside the CDR3, taken from reference TRBV11-2 and TRBJ1-1): EAGVAQSPRYKIIEKRQSVAFWCNPISGHATLYWYQQILGQGPKLLIQFQNNGVVDDSQLPKDRFSAERLKGVDSTLKIQPAKLEDSAVYLCASSWGTGQTEAFFGQGTRLTVV.

The genes are TRBV6-1 and TRBJ2-1; a weak D match, TRBD2 (5 bases). Germline V lookup: CDR1 MNHNS, CDR2 SASEGT. This CDR3 is built from 15 residues. V was pared by 7 bases and J by 4 bases, with 17 bases between. CDR3 bases: TGTGCCAGCAACCTCAGAGGGCGAGGATACAATGAGCAGTTCTTC. This gives the protein CASNLRGRGYNEQFF.

The chain carries TRBV15 and TRBJ2-7, with 10 bases lining up with TRBD1. V trimming: 5 bases; J trimming: 5 bases; junction bases outside the gene matches: 3. The CDR3 is made up of 13 amino acids. The germline V gene encodes CDR1 LNHNV and CDR2 YYDKDF (reference sequence). The CDR3 sequence is CATSPGTGDEQYF. CDR3 bases: TGTGCCACCAGCCCAGGGACAGGGGACGAGCAGTACTTC. The complete variable domain, with remaining parts taken from reference TRBV15 and TRBJ2-7, reads DAMVIQNPRYQVTQFGKPVTLSCSQTLNHNVMYWYQQKSSQAPKLLFHYYDKDFNNEADTPDNFQSRRPNTSFCFLDIRSPGLGDTAMYLCATSPGTGDEQYFGPGTRLTVT.

This chain uses TRBV16 with TRBJ1-5; D gene unclear. This CDR3 comprises 15 residues. Germline V gene data show CDR1 as KGHSY and CDR2 as FQNENV. The germline V and J ends were trimmed by 2 bases and 0 bases, with 8 bases remaining between them. CDR3 protein: CASSQGRPSNQPQHF. The CDR3 coding sequence is TGTGCCAGCAGCCAAGGGAGGCCTAGCAATCAGCCCCAGCATTTT.

CDR3 loop: CASSSSGISYNEQFF. CDR3 coding DNA: TGTGCCAGCAGCAGTAGCGGCATATCCTACAATGAGCAGTTCTTC. This chain joins TRBV7-3 and TRBJ2-1, with a possible D match to TRBD2 (6 bases). The CDR3 consists of 15 residues. V was clipped by 5 bases and J by 1 base, with 12 bases between them. From germline, CDR1 is SGHTA and CDR2 FQGTGA.

V and J are TRBV30 and TRBJ1-1, with 8 bases that match TRBD1. The length of the CDR3 is 15 residues. Per germline, CDR1 GTSNPN and CDR2 SVGIG (reference sequence). V was clipped by 0 bases and J by 3 bases; unmatched bases: 6. In nucleotides, the CDR3 is TGTGCCTGGAGTGTACCTGACAGGGGACACACTGAAGCTTTCTTT. It yields the protein CAWSVPDRGHTEAFF. The full variable domain, in which reference TRBV30 and TRBJ1-1 provide the parts outside the CDR3, is SQTIHQWPATLVQPVGSPLSLECTVEGTSNPNLYWYRQAAGRGLQLLFYSVGIGQISSEVPQNLSASRPQDRQFILSSKKLLLSDSGFYLCAWSVPDRGHTEAFFGQGTRLTVV.

This chain links TRBV28 with TRBJ1-5; 7 bases agree with TRBD1. V shed 7 bases, J shed 1 base, and the junction held 1 base outside the gene matches. CDR1 is MDHEN, CDR2 SYDVKM, per germline. The CDR3 has 13 residues. The CDR3 spells CASTGGSNQPQHF. Here the CDR3 DNA reads TGTGCCAGCACAGGGGGAAGCAATCAGCCCCAGCATTTT.

This clone was counted only a few times. The gene calls are TRBV6-5 and TRBJ2-7; TRBD1 might be the D (6 bases). The V end was cut by 7 bases, the J end by 4 bases, with 17 bases between. CDR1 is MNHEY, CDR2 SVGAGI, per germline. The CDR3 consists of 14 residues. CDR3 sequence reads: CASTSYRALYEQYF. Written as DNA, the CDR3 is TGTGCCAGCACTTCGTACAGGGCTCTATACGAGCAGTACTTC.

This clone has only one observation. The chain joins TRBV21-1 to TRBJ2-5; TRBD2, the D gene given by the table, was not confirmed from the DNA. TRBV21-1 is a pseudogene. The CDR3 has 15 amino acids. For the CDR3, the DNA is TGTGCCAGCAGCAAAGGAGAACTTAGCGGAGGGACCCAGTACTTC. Translated, it gives CASSKGELSGGTQYF.

The rearrangement links TRBV4-1 to TRBJ2-5; no firm D call. This CDR3 spans 14 amino acids. Trimming removed 2 bases from V and 1 base from J, with 8 bases in between. CDR1 and CDR2 from the germline V gene are MGHRA and YSYEKL. The CDR3 sequence is CASSQKPSQETQYF. In nucleotides, the CDR3 is TGCGCCAGCAGCCAAAAGCCATCCCAAGAGACCCAGTACTTC.

The V call is TRBV5-1, the J call TRBJ1-6; 7 nucleotides match TRBD1. Germline CDR1 reads SGHRS; CDR2 reads YFSETQ. The V segment lost 3 bases and the J segment 6 bases; nucleotides outside the gene matches: 9. The CDR3 spans 16 residues. The chain's CDR3 is CASSWGQTRPNSPLHF. CDR3 in DNA: TGCGCCAGCAGCTGGGGACAGACCAGGCCTAATTCACCCCTCCACTTT.

The CDR3 sequence: CSVVGDRGPDTQYF. CDR3 sequence (DNA): TGCAGCGTTGTAGGGGACAGGGGCCCAGATACGCAGTATTTT. The chain employs TRBV29-1 and TRBJ2-3; 10 nucleotides align to TRBD1. The CDR3 loop spans 14 amino acids. Germline-derived CDR1 and CDR2 are SQVTM and ANQGSEA. The trim removed 4 bases at V and 4 bases at J, leaving 5 bases unmatched.

V is TRBV21-1 and J is TRBJ1-1. TRBV21-1 is noted as a pseudogene. CDR3 size: 14 residues. CDR3 protein: CASSMGRGKTEAFF. The DNA for the CDR3 is TGTGCCAGCAGCATGGGGAGGGGGAAGACTGAAGCTTTCTTT.

CDR3 amino acids: CSVDLGVDEQYF. The CDR3 nucleotides read TGCAGCGTTGATCTGGGCGTTGACGAGCAGTACTTC. The chain recombines TRBV29-1 with TRBJ2-7; D not resolved. Germline loops: CDR1 SQVTM, CDR2 ANQGSEA. V was shortened by 3 bases and J by 5 bases, with 11 bases between the two germline ends. CDR3 length: 12 amino acids.

J is TRBJ1-3 and V is TRBV6-6; possible D gene TRBD1, 6 bases. Germline V gene data show CDR1 as MNHNY and CDR2 as SVGAGI (reference sequence). Trimming left V 7 bases short and J 0 bases short, with 10 bases between. This CDR3 has 14 residues. For the CDR3, the DNA is TGTGCCAGCAATGAACAGGGCTCTGGAAACACCATATATTTT. Residues: CASNEQGSGNTIYF.

The V gene is TRBV27, the J gene TRBJ2-7, with 9 bases aligning to TRBD2. J gave up 7 bases and V 5 bases, and 12 bases lay outside the gene matches. Germline CDR1 and CDR2: MNHEY and SMNVEV (reference sequence). CDR3 length: 15 residues. In DNA, the CDR3 is TGTGCCAGCAGTCTCCAGCGGGAGGTCCCGGGGGAGCAGTACTTC. Encoded protein: CASSLQREVPGEQYF.

The chain has TRBV6-6 and TRBJ2-3, with D perhaps matching TRBD1 (7 bases). CDR3 size: 16 residues. The germline CDR1 and CDR2 sequences are MNHNY and SVGAGI (reference sequence). V lost 0 bases and J 4 bases, leaving 14 bases between the germline ends. CDR3 in amino acids: CASSYSGQGGSDTQYF. The CDR3 bases are TGTGCCAGCAGTTACTCTGGGCAGGGGGGTTCAGATACGCAGTATTTT.

This clone was observed a single time. V and J are TRBV28 and TRBJ2-7, with 15 bases that match TRBD2. V dropped 5 bases and J dropped 3; count of bases not matched to a gene: 8. CDR3 length: 17 amino acids. CDR1 and CDR2 (germline): MDHEN, SYDVKM. DNA for the CDR3: TGTGCCAGCAGTCTTGGGACTAGCGGGGGGACCGTCTACGAGCAGTACTTC. The encoded protein is CASSLGTSGGTVYEQYF.

The chain is built from TRBV4-3 and TRBJ2-1; 8 positions agree with TRBD1. There are 17 residues in the CDR3. V shed 0 bases, J shed 2 bases, and the junction held 6 bases outside the gene matches. Germline V CDR1 and CDR2: LGHNA, YSLEER. CDR3 in DNA: TGCGCCAGCAGCCAAGATTTCAGGACAGGGCCCTACAATGAGCAGTTCTTC. Its translation: CASSQDFRTGPYNEQFF.

There are many counts of this clone. V and J are TRBV9 and TRBJ2-1, with 9 bases matching TRBD2. The V and J ends lost 4 bases and 3 bases, in that order; junction bases with no gene match: 2. This CDR3 has 14 residues. Per germline, CDR1 SGDLS and CDR2 YYNGEE. The CDR3 coding sequence is TGTGCCAGCAGCCCTAGCGGGAACTACAATGAGCAGTTCTTC. Translation gives CASSPSGNYNEQFF.

This clone was seen only once. The chain combines TRBV6-5 with TRBJ1-6; 9 bases are shared with TRBD1. The ends lost 6 bases at V and 9 bases at J; junction bases unmatched: 9. The V gene's germline CDR1 is MNHEY and CDR2 SVGAGI. The CDR3 is 15 amino acids. The CDR3 DNA reads as TGTGCCAGCAGCCCATCACAGGGGGCGCGTTCACCCCTCCACTTT. Translation gives CASSPSQGARSPLHF.

The genes are TRBV6-4 and TRBJ2-3; TRBD1 matches at 8 bases. The CDR3 length is 14 residues. Germline V gene sequence: CDR1 MRHNA, CDR2 SNTAGT. J gave up 4 bases and V 0 bases, and 0 bases lay outside the gene matches. CDR3 DNA sequence: TGTGCCAGCAGTGACTCACAGGGGGCAGATACGCAGTATTTT. The encoded protein is CASSDSQGADTQYF.

V gene TRBV30 combines with J gene TRBJ2-7, with D perhaps matching TRBD1 (5 bases). This CDR3 is 13 amino acids long. The V end lost 2 bases, the J end lost 2 bases, and 10 bases lay between the germline ends. Germline CDR1 and CDR2: GTSNPN and SVGIG (reference sequence). This CDR3 is CAWSRGSTYEQYF. For the CDR3, the DNA is TGTGCCTGGAGTAGGGGATCCACCTACGAGCAGTACTTC.